This entry lists 7 T cell receptor beta chains sequenced from one sample in a study of T cells after yellow fever vaccination. TCRdb reprocessed the 5' RACE reads via MiXCR and lists one record per CDR3 protein. Of around 340,000 distinct CDR3 sequences in the sample, approximately 9% were seen once. The sample here was PBMCs, taken on the day of the first yellow fever vaccination. The receptors derive from a man in his late teens or twenties who received the YFV17D yellow fever vaccine.

This clonotype was found a few times. The rearrangement uses TRBV6-1 and TRBJ2-7; D might be TRBD1 (6 bases). CDR1 and CDR2 from the germline V gene are MNHNS and SASEGT. The CDR3 totals 14 residues. The V and J ends lost 4 bases and 8 bases respectively, with 18 bases between them. This chain's CDR3 is CASSAPGQRLQQYF. The CDR3 nucleotides read TGTGCCAGCAGTGCACCGGGACAACGGCTGCAGCAGTACTTC.

This clonotype came up a few times. The rearrangement joins TRBV4-3 to TRBJ2-5, with TRBD2 identical over 8 bases. CDR1 and CDR2 from the germline V gene are LGHNA and YSLEER. Trimming took 4 bases from V and 4 from J; bases not matched to a gene: 11. The CDR3 is made up of 16 amino acids. The CDR3 reads CASSPDSFRGGETQYF. Written as DNA, the CDR3 is TGCGCCAGCAGCCCGGACAGTTTCCGGGGGGGAGAGACCCAGTACTTC.

This clonotype was seen at least ten times. The chain uses TRBV20-1 and TRBJ2-3; D might be TRBD1 (6 bases). V lost 5 bases and J lost 2, with 11 bases in between. In germline, CDR1 is DFQATT, CDR2 SNEGSKA (reference sequence). The CDR3 consists of 13 residues. The CDR3 bases are TGCAGTGCTCAGGACAGTACCACAGATACGCAGTATTTT. This sequence encodes CSAQDSTTDTQYF.

The V gene is TRBV10-3, the J gene TRBJ1-5; 11 bases are a match to TRBD1. The CDR3 consists of 15 residues. V lost 2 bases to trimming and J lost 6 bases; unmatched junction nucleotides: 3. Germline V gene data show CDR1 as ENHRY and CDR2 as SYGVKD. CDR3 region: CAISERGQGGQPQHF. Written as DNA, the CDR3 is TGTGCCATCAGTGAGCGGGGACAGGGGGGTCAGCCCCAGCATTTT.

Only a few counts were recorded for this clonotype. The chain has TRBV20-1 and TRBJ1-4; D call uncertain. CDR1 and CDR2 from the germline V gene are DFQATT and SNEGSKA (reference sequence). The V end was cut by 0 bases, the J end by 8 bases, with 16 bases between. The CDR3 runs to 15 residues. The CDR3 here is CSARDGVRPGEKLFF. CDR3 nucleotides: TGCAGTGCTAGAGATGGGGTTCGGCCGGGAGAAAAACTGTTTTTT.

This clonotype was counted between two and nine times. The V gene is TRBV11-2, the J gene TRBJ2-3; 10 nucleotides line up with TRBD1. CDR1 is SGHAT and CDR2 is FQNNGV in the germline V gene. V lost 1 base to trimming and J lost 6 bases; unmatched junction nucleotides: 13. This CDR3 spans 18 amino acids. CDR3: CASSLVIRDRGDGDTQYF. CDR3 bases: TGTGCCAGCAGCTTAGTTATCCGGGACAGGGGCGATGGGGATACGCAGTATTTT.

This clonotype was counted a few times. The chain links TRBV7-8 to TRBJ2-5, with TRBD2 identical over 11 bases. The V gene end was trimmed by 7 bases and the J gene end by 4 bases; junction bases not matched to a gene: 14. The germline V gene has CDR1 SGHVS and CDR2 FQNEAQ. The CDR3 loop spans 17 amino acids. CDR3 DNA: TGTGCCAGCATCATGAACCGACTAGCGGGGTTTCTAGAGACCCAGTACTTC. This translates into CASIMNRLAGFLETQYF. Filled out from reference TRBV7-8 and TRBJ2-5, the complete variable domain reads GAGVSQSPRYKVAKRGQDVALRCDPISGHVSLFWYQQALGQGPEFLTYFQNEAQLDKSGLPSDRFFAERPEGSVSTLKIQRTQQEDSAVYLCASIMNRLAGFLETQYFGPGTRLLVL.